Given below is one T cell receptor beta chain in context. Antigen unknown. The PCR contained 60 Vbeta and 13 Jbeta primers. TCRdb's copy holds only in-frame clones and misses some; the assay was immunoSEQ multiplex PCR. This table has around 74,000 clones, 70% to 85% appearing once. This sample was taken from a study of cytomegalovirus exposure and HLA in healthy donors. About the research overall: Among the roughly 400 donors who were genotyped, 81% fell in the genetic ancestry cluster that is associated with self-reported Caucasian donors. Study-level points and caveats: Later analysis identified a missense DCLRE1C variant that was linked to TCR beta V- and J-gene trimming. Most sequenced TCRs were rare (though some public TCRs occurred in many donors).

Trimming cost V 4 bases and J 7 bases, with 11 bases left between them. The CDR3 extends over 13 amino acids. The germline CDR1 and CDR2 sequences are SQVTM and ANQGSEA. This sequence originates from a man aged 25-40 years in good health and CMV-seronegative. The chain has TRBV29-1 and TRBJ1-6; the D gene is possibly TRBD1 (6 bases). Sequenced input: PBMCs. The CDR3 sequence: CSVAGGPNSPLHF. CDR3 bases: TGCAGCGTTGCCGGGGGGCCGAATTCACCCCTCCACTTT.